This T cell receptor beta chain was profiled in a study of shared clonotypes between healthy human individuals. TCRdb keeps only in-frame clones here, not all; method: immunoSEQ multiplex PCR. The table records 1,400,000 or so clones, approximately 98.5% of them present only once. This CDR3 region has 17 residues. Germline CDR1 and CDR2: SGHRS and YFSETQ. With 0 bases clipped from V and 5 bases from J, the junction kept 10 bases outside the gene matches. The chain couples TRBV5-1 to TRBJ2-3; 9 bases agree with TRBD1. Sequencing input: naive CD4+ T cells sorted from blood. Documented subset: CD45RA+ positively selected. The clonotype comes from a man between 25 and 39 years old in good health. CDR3 bases: TGCGCCAGCAGCTTGGCCGGGACAGGGTTTAGGCGAGATACGCAGTATTTT. Protein product: CASSLAGTGFRRDTQYF.